The clone carrying this T cell receptor (beta chain) was counted between two and nine times. The antigen is unknown. This entry is derived from a study of identical twins. Study results and caveats: Rather than following the same donors, the conclusions depended on cross-sectional statistical analysis. There was more out-of-frame TCR alpha sharing in monozygotic twins than models estimated. Researchers reported excess low generation probability among twin-shared out-of-frame alpha sequences.

TCRdb reanalysed the 5' RACE reads using MiXCR and keeps one entry per CDR3 protein. The profile covers about 890,000 distinct CDR3 sequences, with around 12% appearing a single time and about 1.5% taken by the ten largest. The same data also contributed to another study, on yellow fever vaccine responses in identical twins.

This clonotype was obtained from a young woman in good health. Material for sequencing was PBMCs.

The CDR3 DNA reads as TGTGCCAGCAGTTATTCGAGAGCTGTCACAGATACGCAGTATTTT. Translating it yields CASSYSRAVTDTQYF. The V and J genes are TRBV6-9 and TRBJ2-3, with D uncertain. The V end lost 0 bases, the J end lost 2 bases, and 9 bases lay between the germline ends. This CDR3 is built from 15 residues. Germline lookup yields CDR1 MNHGY and CDR2 SVAAGI.